This is a list of T cell receptor beta chains from one sample in a study of blood T cell repertoires in COVID-19. Only in-frame clones appear in the TCRdb table, and some are missing; sequencing was by immunoSEQ multiplex PCR. Of 200,000 or so clones listed, less than 90% are singletons. What was sequenced was peripheral blood. The receptors were gathered from a middle-aged man with active or convalescent COVID-19. The CDR3 runs from the conserved cysteine through the conserved F or W. D genes are given only for firm matches. The size field is filled for only some rows; it gives once, few, many or a size class.

j_gene: TRBJ2-1; v_gene: TRBV7-7; d_gene: TRBD2; abundance: NA; CDR3aa: CASSIGLAEAEQFF; CDR3nt: TGTGCTAGCAGCATAGGACTAGCGGAAGCTGAGCAGTTCTTC
j_gene: TRBJ1-6; v_gene: TRBV27; d_gene: TRBD1; abundance: NA; CDR3aa: CASRLRGLGVEPLHF; CDR3nt: TGTGCCAGCAGGCTCAGGGGGCTAGGGGTCGAACCCCTCCACTTT
j_gene: TRBJ2-1; v_gene: TRBV5-1; d_gene: NA; abundance: NA; CDR3aa: CASSLLDSSYNEQFF; CDR3nt: TGCGCCAGCAGCCTCCTGGACTCCTCCTACAATGAGCAGTTCTTC
j_gene: TRBJ2-3; v_gene: TRBV5-5; d_gene: TRBD2; abundance: NA; CDR3aa: CASSSGLAGITDTQYF; CDR3nt: TGTGCCAGCAGCTCAGGACTAGCGGGTATCACAGATACGCAGTATTTT
j_gene: TRBJ2-1; v_gene: TRBV6-1; d_gene: TRBD1; abundance: NA; CDR3aa: CASSEIVYGTGDEQFF; CDR3nt: TGTGCCAGCAGTGAAATTGTATACGGGACAGGGGATGAGCAGTTCTTC
j_gene: TRBJ1-4; v_gene: TRBV6-5; d_gene: NA; abundance: NA; CDR3aa: CASQRRGQYEKLFF; CDR3nt: TGTGCCAGCCAGAGGAGGGGTCAGTATGAAAAACTGTTTTTT
j_gene: TRBJ2-1; v_gene: TRBV9; d_gene: TRBD1; abundance: NA; CDR3aa: CASSFGTGDVDEQFF; CDR3nt: TGTGCCAGCAGCTTCGGGACAGGGGATGTCGATGAGCAGTTCTTC
j_gene: TRBJ2-2; v_gene: TRBV28; d_gene: TRBD2; abundance: NA; CDR3aa: CASSKSTSDTGELFF; CDR3nt: TGTGCCAGCAGTAAGAGTACTAGCGACACCGGGGAGCTGTTTTTT
j_gene: TRBJ2-1; v_gene: TRBV7-9; d_gene: TRBD2; abundance: NA; CDR3aa: CASSLTSGRPEQFF; CDR3nt: TGTGCCAGCAGTTTGACTAGCGGGAGGCCGGAGCAGTTCTTC
j_gene: TRBJ1-4; v_gene: TRBV28; d_gene: TRBD1; abundance: NA; CDR3aa: CASSLSGQGATNEKLFF; CDR3nt: TGTGCCAGCAGTCTCTCAGGACAGGGGGCCACTAATGAAAAACTGTTTTTT
j_gene: TRBJ2-1; v_gene: TRBV5-4; d_gene: TRBD2; abundance: NA; CDR3aa: CASSLLEGLVSDEQFF; CDR3nt: TGTGCCAGCAGCTTACTCGAAGGACTAGTCTCTGATGAGCAGTTCTTC
j_gene: TRBJ1-5; v_gene: TRBV28; d_gene: NA; abundance: NA; CDR3aa: CASRHGSNQPQHF; CDR3nt: TGTGCCAGCAGGCATGGCAGTAATCAGCCCCAGCATTTT
j_gene: TRBJ2-7; v_gene: TRBV27; d_gene: TRBD2; abundance: NA; CDR3aa: CASSLSGGDYEQYF; CDR3nt: TGTGCCAGCAGTTTATCTGGGGGGGACTACGAGCAGTACTTC
j_gene: TRBJ1-2; v_gene: TRBV7-9; d_gene: TRBD1; abundance: NA; CDR3aa: CAIPGQGGYTF; CDR3nt: TGTGCCATCCCGGGACAGGGGGGCTACACCTTC
j_gene: TRBJ2-2; v_gene: TRBV29-1; d_gene: NA; abundance: NA; CDR3aa: CSGRGGAGELFF; CDR3nt: TGCAGCGGTAGGGGGGGAGCCGGGGAGCTGTTTTTT
j_gene: TRBJ1-2; v_gene: TRBV6-5; d_gene: NA; abundance: NA; CDR3aa: CASLDGYGGYTF; CDR3nt: TGTGCCAGCCTCGACGGGTACGGCGGCTACACCTTC
j_gene: TRBJ2-5; v_gene: TRBV6-1; d_gene: NA; abundance: NA; CDR3aa: CASSGRDSGRVQETQYF; CDR3nt: TGTGCCAGCAGTGGGAGGGATTCAGGCCGAGTTCAAGAGACCCAGTACTTC
j_gene: TRBJ1-6; v_gene: TRBV6-4; d_gene: NA; abundance: NA; CDR3aa: CASSDQGYNSPLHF; CDR3nt: TGTGCCAGCAGTGATCAGGGGTATAATTCACCCCTCCACTTT
j_gene: TRBJ1-5; v_gene: TRBV5-6; d_gene: NA; abundance: NA; CDR3aa: CASSFDGSGQPQHF; CDR3nt: TGTGCCAGCAGCTTCGACGGGTCGGGGCAGCCCCAGCATTTT
j_gene: TRBJ2-1; v_gene: TRBV5-5; d_gene: TRBD2; abundance: NA; CDR3aa: CASSSGGTSGISDEQFF; CDR3nt: TGTGCCAGCAGCTCAGGCGGGACTAGCGGGATTAGCGATGAGCAGTTCTTC
j_gene: TRBJ1-6; v_gene: TRBV15; d_gene: NA; abundance: NA; CDR3aa: CATSSALMGGSGDSPLHF; CDR3nt: TGTGCCACCAGCAGTGCCCTCATGGGAGGTTCAGGTGATTCACCCCTCCACTTT
j_gene: TRBJ2-2; v_gene: TRBV3-1/TRBV3-2; d_gene: TRBD1; abundance: NA; CDR3aa: CASSQRTGTRGELFF; CDR3nt: TGTGCCAGCAGCCAGAGGACAGGGACTCGGGGGGAGCTGTTTTTT
j_gene: TRBJ1-1; v_gene: TRBV5-1; d_gene: NA; abundance: NA; CDR3aa: CASSLTGLNTEAFF; CDR3nt: TGCGCCAGCAGCTTGACAGGGTTGAACACTGAAGCTTTCTTT
j_gene: TRBJ1-1; v_gene: TRBV11-2; d_gene: NA; abundance: NA; CDR3aa: CASNPLRGGNTEAFF; CDR3nt: TGTGCCAGCAACCCCCTCCGGGGAGGGAACACTGAAGCTTTCTTT
j_gene: TRBJ2-7; v_gene: TRBV7-2; d_gene: TRBD1; abundance: NA; CDR3aa: CASSYIPGQGTYEQYF; CDR3nt: TGTGCCAGCAGTTACATACCGGGACAGGGCACCTACGAGCAGTACTTC
j_gene: TRBJ2-3; v_gene: TRBV10-2; d_gene: NA; abundance: NA; CDR3aa: CASKVGHSTDTQYF; CDR3nt: TGCGCCAGCAAAGTGGGACATAGCACAGATACGCAGTATTTT
j_gene: TRBJ1-4; v_gene: TRBV2; d_gene: NA; abundance: NA; CDR3aa: CASSGQDNEKLFF; CDR3nt: TGTGCCAGCAGTGGACAGGATAATGAAAAACTGTTTTTT
j_gene: TRBJ1-2; v_gene: TRBV5-1; d_gene: NA; abundance: NA; CDR3aa: CASSPGTRYGYTF; CDR3nt: TGCGCCAGCAGCCCCGGGACACGGTATGGCTACACCTTC
j_gene: TRBJ1-4; v_gene: TRBV7-9; d_gene: TRBD1; abundance: NA; CDR3aa: CASSLGTGGREKLFF; CDR3nt: TGTGCCAGCAGCTTAGGGACAGGGGGGCGTGAAAAACTGTTTTTT
j_gene: TRBJ1-1; v_gene: TRBV6-1; d_gene: TRBD1; abundance: once; CDR3aa: CASSERQGYTEAFF; CDR3nt: TGTGCCAGCAGTGAAAGACAGGGCTACACTGAAGCTTTCTTT
j_gene: TRBJ2-7; v_gene: TRBV5-1; d_gene: NA; abundance: once; CDR3aa: CASSLGGGNEQYF; CDR3nt: TGCGCCAGCAGCTTGGGAGGCGGGAACGAGCAGTACTTC
j_gene: TRBJ1-6; v_gene: TRBV5-1; d_gene: NA; abundance: NA; CDR3aa: CASSSRRQAQGENSPLHF; CDR3nt: TGCGCCAGCAGCTCACGCCGGCAGGCACAGGGCGAAAATTCACCCCTCCACTTT
j_gene: TRBJ2-3; v_gene: TRBV30; d_gene: TRBD2; abundance: NA; CDR3aa: CAWIRTSGDTQYF; CDR3nt: TGTGCCTGGATCCGGACTAGCGGGGATACGCAGTATTTT
j_gene: TRBJ2-5; v_gene: TRBV5-1; d_gene: NA; abundance: NA; CDR3aa: CASWGDERETQYF; CDR3nt: TGCGCCAGCTGGGGGGACGAGAGAGAGACCCAGTACTTC
j_gene: TRBJ2-7; v_gene: TRBV27; d_gene: TRBD1; abundance: NA; CDR3aa: CASSSAGTGGDEQYF; CDR3nt: TGTGCCAGCAGTTCAGCCGGGACAGGGGGGGACGAGCAGTACTTC
j_gene: TRBJ2-1; v_gene: TRBV18; d_gene: NA; abundance: NA; CDR3aa: CASSQGRDTRQFF; CDR3nt: TGTGCCAGCTCACAGGGGAGGGACACCCGGCAGTTCTTC
j_gene: TRBJ1-4; v_gene: TRBV2; d_gene: TRBD1; abundance: NA; CDR3aa: CASSGQGVANEKLFF; CDR3nt: TGTGCCAGCAGCGGACAGGGGGTAGCTAATGAAAAACTGTTTTTT
j_gene: TRBJ1-4; v_gene: TRBV5-1; d_gene: NA; abundance: NA; CDR3aa: CASSLAGGDEKLFF; CDR3nt: TGCGCCAGCAGCTTGGCGGGGGGAGATGAAAAACTGTTTTTT
j_gene: TRBJ2-2; v_gene: TRBV5-1; d_gene: TRBD1; abundance: NA; CDR3aa: CASSWDRAPSTGELFF; CDR3nt: TGCGCCAGCAGCTGGGACAGGGCCCCCTCGACCGGGGAGCTGTTTTTT
j_gene: TRBJ1-6; v_gene: TRBV18; d_gene: TRBD1; abundance: NA; CDR3aa: CASSQGQGNSPLHF; CDR3nt: TGTGCCAGCTCACAGGGACAGGGGAATTCACCCCTCCACTTT
j_gene: TRBJ1-5; v_gene: TRBV7-9; d_gene: TRBD1; abundance: once; CDR3aa: CASSGGQLNQPQHF; CDR3nt: TGTGCCAGCAGCGGGGGACAGCTCAATCAGCCCCAGCATTTT
j_gene: TRBJ1-1; v_gene: TRBV7-8; d_gene: NA; abundance: NA; CDR3aa: CASSLVRAGGEAFF; CDR3nt: TGTGCCAGCAGCTTAGTTAGGGCGGGGGGTGAAGCTTTCTTT
j_gene: TRBJ2-1; v_gene: TRBV6-5; d_gene: NA; abundance: NA; CDR3aa: CASRINDRTDNEQFF; CDR3nt: TGTGCCAGCAGAATAAACGACAGAACCGACAATGAGCAGTTCTTC
j_gene: TRBJ1-5; v_gene: TRBV28; d_gene: TRBD1; abundance: NA; CDR3aa: CASRSTGGGQPQHF; CDR3nt: TGTGCCAGCAGATCTACAGGGGGCGGTCAGCCCCAGCATTTT
j_gene: TRBJ2-1; v_gene: TRBV28; d_gene: TRBD2; abundance: once; CDR3aa: CASGLAGATAQFF; CDR3nt: TGTGCCTCGGGACTAGCGGGAGCCACCGCGCAGTTCTTC
j_gene: TRBJ1-3; v_gene: TRBV9; d_gene: NA; abundance: NA; CDR3aa: CASSAVPREGNTIYF; CDR3nt: TGTGCCAGCAGCGCAGTGCCCAGGGAAGGAAACACCATATATTTT
j_gene: TRBJ2-7; v_gene: TRBV7-2; d_gene: TRBD1; abundance: NA; CDR3aa: CASSGGQPYEQYF; CDR3nt: TGTGCCAGCAGTGGGGGACAGCCCTACGAGCAGTACTTC
j_gene: TRBJ1-1; v_gene: TRBV18; d_gene: NA; abundance: NA; CDR3aa: CASSPQTEAFF; CDR3nt: TGTGCCAGCTCGCCCCAGACTGAAGCTTTCTTT
j_gene: TRBJ1-3; v_gene: TRBV2; d_gene: TRBD1; abundance: once; CDR3aa: CASSEADRVYGNTIYF; CDR3nt: TGTGCCAGCAGTGAAGCAGACAGGGTATATGGAAACACCATATATTTT
j_gene: TRBJ2-7; v_gene: TRBV27; d_gene: TRBD1; abundance: NA; CDR3aa: CASRLQGDSYEQYF; CDR3nt: TGTGCCAGCAGACTACAGGGGGATAGCTACGAGCAGTACTTC
j_gene: TRBJ2-2; v_gene: TRBV7-9; d_gene: NA; abundance: NA; CDR3aa: CASSLVQRGNTGELFF; CDR3nt: TGTGCCAGCAGCTTAGTTCAACGGGGGAACACCGGGGAGCTGTTTTTT
j_gene: TRBJ2-3; v_gene: TRBV27; d_gene: TRBD1; abundance: NA; CDR3aa: CASSKQGTDTQYF; CDR3nt: TGTGCCAGCAGTAAACAGGGGACAGATACGCAGTATTTT
j_gene: TRBJ1-1; v_gene: TRBV11-3; d_gene: NA; abundance: NA; CDR3aa: CASSLARDTEAFF; CDR3nt: TGTGCCAGCAGCTTAGCCCGGGACACTGAAGCTTTCTTT
j_gene: TRBJ1-5; v_gene: TRBV24-1; d_gene: NA; abundance: NA; CDR3aa: CATSGSDNQPQHF; CDR3nt: TGTGCCACCAGTGGGTCAGACAATCAGCCCCAGCATTTT